This T cell receptor (beta chain) was recorded in a study of T cell changes during pregnancy in multiple sclerosis. Sequenced by immunoSEQ multiplex PCR; TCRdb stores in-frame clones only, minus some. The data contain around 130,000 clones, 90% to 98% of them seen just once; the ten biggest clones take up around 0.4%. The V and J ends lost 6 bases and 2 bases respectively, with 13 bases between them. The length of the CDR3 is 13 residues. The germline gives CDR1 SQVTM, CDR2 ANQGSEA. This chain connects TRBV29-1 to TRBJ1-1, with D unclear. This TCR came from a female donor with multiple sclerosis, enrolled in a pregnancy study. Here the sequenced sample was peripheral blood, taken after pregnancy. CDR3 DNA sequence: TGCAGCGTCACCGACATACTTAACACTGAAGCTTTCTTT. Translating it yields CSVTDILNTEAFF.